Presented here are 2 T cell receptor beta chains from one specimen sequenced in a study of blood T cell repertoires in COVID-19. Some clones are missing from TCRdb's copy, which holds only in-frame ones; the method was immunoSEQ multiplex PCR. The data show approximately 480,000 clones, nearly 90% seen once. The specimen was peripheral blood. Receptors originate from a young man with COVID-19, enrolled during active disease.

V gene TRBV28 combines with J gene TRBJ2-5, with 11 bases fitting TRBD2. Germline CDR1 and CDR2: MDHEN and SYDVKM. Germline trimming cut 6 bases from V and 3 bases from J; bases unmatched to any gene: 9. The CDR3 extends over 16 amino acids. The CDR3 spells CASSAPGLAAKETQYF. The CDR3 DNA is TGTGCCAGCAGCGCGCCGGGACTAGCGGCGAAAGAGACCCAGTACTTC.

The chain carries TRBV4-2 and TRBJ2-2; 8 nucleotides match TRBD1. V shed 0 bases and J 2 bases; nucleotides not matched to a gene: 14. The CDR3 contains 20 residues. Germline lookup yields CDR1 LGHNA and CDR2 YNFKEQ. DNA for the CDR3: TGTGCCAGCAGCCAAGAGCGGCCGGGACAGGTCCCGATTAACACCGGGGAGCTGTTTTTT. The encoded protein is CASSQERPGQVPINTGELFF.